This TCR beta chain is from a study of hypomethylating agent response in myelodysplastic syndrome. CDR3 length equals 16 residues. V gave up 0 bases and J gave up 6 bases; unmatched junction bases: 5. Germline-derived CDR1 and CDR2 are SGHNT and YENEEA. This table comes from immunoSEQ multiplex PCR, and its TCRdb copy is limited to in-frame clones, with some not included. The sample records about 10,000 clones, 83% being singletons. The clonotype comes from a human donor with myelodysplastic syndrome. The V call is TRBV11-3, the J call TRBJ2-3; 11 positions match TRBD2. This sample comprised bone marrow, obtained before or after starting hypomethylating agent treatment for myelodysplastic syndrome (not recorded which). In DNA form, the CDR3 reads TGTGCCAGCAGCTTAGATAGCGGGGGGGCCTTTGATACGCAGTATTTT. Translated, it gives CASSLDSGGAFDTQYF.